A selection of T cell receptor beta chains follows, all from one sample in a study of Ad26.COV2.S vaccination and SARS-CoV-2 variants. Profiling relied on immunoSEQ multiplex PCR, and the TCRdb table lists in-frame clones only, not all of them. The sample has some 45,000 clones, about 83% seen once. Sequencing used peripheral blood, obtained after recovery from COVID-19. The source of these receptors is a human donor who had recovered from COVID-19. Both conserved end residues are part of each CDR3. D genes are given only for firm matches. The size entry is marked missing in some rows and otherwise reads once, few, many or a size class.

V gene	clone size	J gene	D gene	CDR3 protein	CDR3 DNA
TRBV9	.	TRBJ2-5	.	CASRGRSETQYF	TGTGCCAGCAGGGGAAGGTCGGAGACCCAGTACTTC
TRBV2	.	TRBJ2-3	TRBD1	CASRDRADTQYF	TGTGCCAGCAGAGACAGGGCAGATACGCAGTATTTT
TRBV11-2	.	TRBJ1-1	.	CASSLGATGNTEAFF	TGTGCCAGCAGCTTAGGGGCTACAGGGAACACTGAAGCTTTCTTT
TRBV6-5	.	TRBJ2-3	TRBD1	CASSWDRGGDTQYF	TGTGCCAGCAGTTGGGACAGGGGTGGAGATACGCAGTATTTT
TRBV18	.	TRBJ1-1	.	CASSGGTTEAFF	TGTGCCAGCTCAGGGGGGACCACTGAAGCTTTCTTT
TRBV10-3	once	TRBJ2-1	TRBD1	CAISGGDPGTGRFF	TGTGCCATCAGTGGGGGGGACCCCGGGACAGGGCGGTTCTTC
TRBV5-1	once	TRBJ2-7	TRBD2	CASSLARTSGLLIPDDGSEQYF	TGCGCCAGCAGCTTGGCCCGGACTAGCGGGCTACTGATACCAGACGATGGCTCCGAGCAGTACTTC
TRBV4-1	.	TRBJ2-5	.	CASSQASGAQYF	TGCGCCAGCAGCCAAGCTTCTGGGGCCCAGTACTTC
TRBV28	.	TRBJ1-2	TRBD1	CASRVHLHRDRASGDGYTF	TGTGCCAGCAGAGTTCACCTCCACCGGGACAGGGCAAGTGGTGATGGCTACACCTTC
TRBV5-6	.	TRBJ1-1	.	CASSLTRTEAFF	TGTGCCAGCAGCCTAACGAGAACTGAAGCTTTCTTT
TRBV6-5	.	TRBJ1-1	.	CASRAPNTEAFF	TGTGCCAGCAGAGCCCCGAACACTGAAGCTTTCTTT
TRBV15	.	TRBJ1-1	.	CATSPWNPGKNEAFF	TGTGCCACCAGCCCCTGGAACCCAGGCAAGAACGAAGCTTTCTTT
TRBV3-1/TRBV3-2	.	TRBJ1-5	.	CASSQGGGIYGNQPQHF	TGTGCCAGCAGCCAAGGAGGCGGGATTTATGGCAATCAGCCCCAGCATTTT
TRBV24-1	.	TRBJ2-2	TRBD1	CATSDIRQGVGELFF	TGTGCCACCAGTGATATAAGACAGGGTGTCGGGGAGCTGTTTTTT
TRBV5-6	.	TRBJ1-1	TRBD1	CASSWTGENTEAFF	TGTGCCAGCAGCTGGACAGGGGAGAACACTGAAGCTTTCTTT
TRBV28	.	TRBJ2-7	.	CASVGAITYEQYF	TGTGCCAGCGTAGGGGCCATAACCTACGAGCAGTACTTC
TRBV27	.	TRBJ1-5	TRBD1	CASSSLGTGLQPQHF	TGTGCCAGCAGTTCCCTCGGGACAGGGCTTCAGCCCCAGCATTTT
TRBV5-6	.	TRBJ2-5	TRBD2	CASSLRRGGIGETQYF	TGTGCCAGCAGCCTCCGCCGGGGAGGGATTGGGGAGACCCAGTACTTC
TRBV5-1	.	TRBJ2-7	.	CASSTHSGTPAYEQYF	TGCGCCAGCAGTACGCATTCCGGGACACCAGCTTACGAGCAGTACTTC
TRBV6-5	once	TRBJ1-2	.	CASSSPGTGGGGYTF	TGTGCCAGCAGTTCTCCAGGGACGGGCGGGGGTGGCTACACCTTC
TRBV27	.	TRBJ2-5	.	CASSLSQHRETQYF	TGTGCCAGCAGTTTATCGCAGCATAGGGAGACCCAGTACTTC
TRBV5-6	.	TRBJ2-1	.	CASSLGAGATYNEQFF	TGTGCCAGCAGCTTGGGGGCGGGGGCCACCTACAATGAGCAGTTCTTC
TRBV5-4	.	TRBJ2-1	TRBD1	CASSLDRGIYNEQFF	TGTGCCAGCAGCCTAGACAGGGGGATTTACAATGAGCAGTTCTTC
TRBV9	.	TRBJ1-1	.	CASSVPSSGGNTEAFF	TGTGCCAGCAGCGTACCCTCTAGCGGGGGGAACACTGAAGCTTTCTTT
TRBV12-3/TRBV12-4	.	TRBJ1-2	.	CASVQNYGYTF	TGTGCCAGCGTCCAGAACTATGGCTACACCTTC
TRBV30	.	TRBJ1-3	.	CAWSGSVSYSGNTIYF	TGTGCCTGGAGTGGTTCAGTCTCGTATTCTGGAAACACCATATATTTT
TRBV5-1	.	TRBJ2-3	.	CASSFTPQGEGADTQYF	TGCGCCAGCAGCTTCACACCACAGGGGGAGGGGGCAGATACGCAGTATTTT
TRBV15	few	TRBJ1-2	.	CATSRDQEVTYGYTF	TGTGCCACCAGCAGAGATCAGGAAGTTACCTATGGCTACACCTTC
TRBV10-3	.	TRBJ1-2	.	CAISESGGGEDYGYTF	TGTGCCATCAGTGAGTCGGGGGGAGGGGAAGACTATGGCTACACCTTC
TRBV4-2	.	TRBJ2-7	.	CASSQDRLAGEQYF	TGTGCCAGCAGCCAAGATCGGCTAGCAGGGGAGCAGTACTTC
TRBV25-1	.	TRBJ2-5	.	CASTERIQETQYF	TGTGCCAGCACCGAACGGATCCAAGAGACCCAGTACTTC
TRBV5-1	.	TRBJ2-3	TRBD1	CASSGGDRSSTDTQYF	TGCGCCAGCAGCGGCGGGGACAGGTCGAGCACAGATACGCAGTATTTT
TRBV5-1	.	TRBJ2-3	.	CASSLDGGEDTQYF	TGCGCCAGCAGCTTGGACGGGGGAGAGGATACGCAGTATTTT
TRBV7-3	few	TRBJ1-6	TRBD1	CASSWAGDSYSPLHF	TGTGCCAGCAGTTGGGCCGGGGACAGCTATTCACCCCTCCACTTT
TRBV12-3/TRBV12-4	.	TRBJ1-2	TRBD1	CASSSWTGDGYTF	TGTGCCAGCAGTTCCTGGACAGGGGATGGCTACACCTTC
TRBV2	once	TRBJ2-3	TRBD2	CASSDRLAGIGTDTQYF	TGTGCCAGCAGTGATAGGCTAGCGGGGATCGGGACAGATACGCAGTATTTT
TRBV3-1/TRBV3-2	medium-sized	TRBJ2-7	TRBD1	CASSPPQTGQGNYEQYF	TGTGCCAGCAGCCCCCCTCAAACGGGACAGGGCAACTACGAGCAGTACTTC
TRBV3-1/TRBV3-2	.	TRBJ2-5	TRBD1	CASSLIGTGQEETQYF	TGTGCCAGCAGCCTTATAGGGACAGGCCAGGAGGAGACCCAGTACTTC
TRBV19	.	TRBJ2-1	.	CASSPGLSGNEQFF	TGTGCCAGTAGTCCCGGCCTCTCTGGCAATGAGCAGTTCTTC
TRBV5-1	.	TRBJ2-2	.	CASSLGGRGGSGELFF	TGCGCCAGCAGCTTGGGCGGCAGGGGTGGAAGCGGGGAGCTGTTTTTT
TRBV5-1	.	TRBJ2-5	.	CASSLGGTVETQYF	TGCGCCAGCAGCTTGGGGGGGACTGTAGAGACCCAGTACTTC
TRBV5-1	.	TRBJ2-1	.	CASILAPTVSYNEQFF	.
TRBV5-1	.	TRBJ2-6	.	CASISTGPGANVLTF	TGCGCCAGCATTAGCACAGGCCCTGGGGCCAACGTCCTGACTTTC
TRBV15	.	TRBJ2-5	.	CATSRDPQAQETQYF	TGTGCCACCAGCAGAGATCCCCAGGCCCAAGAGACCCAGTACTTC
TRBV5-1	once	TRBJ2-1	TRBD2	CASSPAEFDSGRRNEQFF	TGCGCCAGCAGCCCGGCCGAGTTTGATAGCGGGAGGCGGAATGAGCAGTTCTTC
TRBV5-6	once	TRBJ2-3	.	CASSLGRGGPGSTDTQYF	TGTGCCAGCAGCTTGGGAAGGGGGGGGCCCGGGTCCACAGATACGCAGTATTTT
TRBV2	.	TRBJ1-1	TRBD1	CASTDEGQASTEAFF	TGTGCCAGCACCGACGAGGGACAGGCCAGCACTGAAGCTTTCTTT
TRBV30	.	TRBJ1-1	TRBD1	CAWTQDRGKAFF	TGTGCCTGGACCCAAGACAGGGGGAAAGCTTTCTTT
TRBV5-1	.	TRBJ2-1	.	CASSSVDSGEQFF	TGCGCCAGCAGCTCGGTCGACAGCGGTGAGCAGTTCTTC
TRBV6-5	.	TRBJ1-2	TRBD1	CASMDPGQGLGGYTF	TGTGCCAGCATGGATCCGGGACAGGGGCTAGGTGGCTACACCTTC
TRBV7-9	few	TRBJ1-2	.	CAAGGREGYTF	TGCGCCGCGGGGGGGCGGGAGGGCTACACCTTC
TRBV5-4	.	TRBJ1-1	.	CASSSGSPGTEAFF	TGTGCCAGCAGCTCCGGCTCACCGGGGACTGAAGCTTTCTTT
TRBV29-1	.	TRBJ2-1	TRBD2	CSGLNLGRGEQFF	TGCAGCGGCCTCAACCTAGGGAGGGGCGAGCAGTTCTTC
TRBV30	.	TRBJ2-1	.	CAWSAVGAQQFF	TGTGCCTGGAGTGCCGTCGGGGCGCAGCAGTTCTTC
TRBV28	.	TRBJ1-2	.	CASSFGGYGYTF	TGTGCCAGCAGTTTCGGGGGGTATGGCTACACCTTC
TRBV28	.	TRBJ2-7	TRBD1	CASSRTGGREQYF	TGTGCCAGCAGTCGGACAGGGGGTAGAGAGCAGTACTTC
TRBV11-2	.	TRBJ1-2	.	CASSLVPQSSYGYTF	TGTGCCAGCAGCTTAGTCCCCCAGTCATCATATGGCTACACCTTC
TRBV12-3/TRBV12-4	.	TRBJ1-5	TRBD1	CASSFGTAQHF	TGTGCCAGCAGTTTCGGGACAGCCCAGCATTTT